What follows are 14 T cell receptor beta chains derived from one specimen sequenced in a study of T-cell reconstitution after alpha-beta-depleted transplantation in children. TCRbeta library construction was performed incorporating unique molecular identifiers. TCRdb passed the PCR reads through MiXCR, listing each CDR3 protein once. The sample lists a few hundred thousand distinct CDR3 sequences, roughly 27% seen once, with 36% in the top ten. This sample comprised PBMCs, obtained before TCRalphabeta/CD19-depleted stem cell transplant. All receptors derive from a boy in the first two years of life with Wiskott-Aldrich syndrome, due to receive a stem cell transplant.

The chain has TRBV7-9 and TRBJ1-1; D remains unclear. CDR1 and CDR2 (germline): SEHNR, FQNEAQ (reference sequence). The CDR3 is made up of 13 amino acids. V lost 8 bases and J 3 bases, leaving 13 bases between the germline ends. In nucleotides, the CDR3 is TGTGCCAGCTCGGATGATTACGACACTGAAGCTTTCTTT. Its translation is CASSDDYDTEAFF.

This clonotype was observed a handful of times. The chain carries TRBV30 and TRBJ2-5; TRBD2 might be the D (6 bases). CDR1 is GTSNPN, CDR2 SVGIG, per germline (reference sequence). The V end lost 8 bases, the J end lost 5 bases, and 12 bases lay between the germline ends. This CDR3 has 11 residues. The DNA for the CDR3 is TGTGCCACAGCCGGAGGGGAGACCCAGTACTTC. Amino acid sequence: CATAGGETQYF.

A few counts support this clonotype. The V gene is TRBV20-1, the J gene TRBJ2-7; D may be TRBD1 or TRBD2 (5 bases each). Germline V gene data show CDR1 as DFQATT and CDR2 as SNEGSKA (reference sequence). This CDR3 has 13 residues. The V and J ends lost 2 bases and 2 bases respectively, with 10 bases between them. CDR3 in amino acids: CSARFRGAYEQYF. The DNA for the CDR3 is TGCAGTGCTAGATTTAGGGGAGCCTACGAGCAGTACTTC.

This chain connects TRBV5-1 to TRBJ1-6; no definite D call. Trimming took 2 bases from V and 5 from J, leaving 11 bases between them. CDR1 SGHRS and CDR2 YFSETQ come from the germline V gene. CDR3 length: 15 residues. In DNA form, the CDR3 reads TGCGCCAGCAGCTTAGGACTCCTAGATAATTCACCCCTCCACTTT. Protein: CASSLGLLDNSPLHF.

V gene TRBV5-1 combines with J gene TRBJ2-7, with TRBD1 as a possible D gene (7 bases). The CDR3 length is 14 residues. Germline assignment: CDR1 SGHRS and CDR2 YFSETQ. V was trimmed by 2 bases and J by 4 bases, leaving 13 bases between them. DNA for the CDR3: TGCGCCAGCAGCTTCGCGACAGGGAGGTACGAGCAGTACTTC. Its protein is CASSFATGRYEQYF.

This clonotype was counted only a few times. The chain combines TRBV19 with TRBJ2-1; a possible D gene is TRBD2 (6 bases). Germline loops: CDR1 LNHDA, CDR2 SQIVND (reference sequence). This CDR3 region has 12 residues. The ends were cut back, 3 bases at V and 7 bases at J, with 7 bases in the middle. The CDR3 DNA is TGTGCCAGTAGTATTCTAGCGAATGAGCAGTTCTTC. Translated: CASSILANEQFF. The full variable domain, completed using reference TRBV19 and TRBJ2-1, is DGGITQSPKYLFRKEGQNVTLSCEQNLNHDAMYWYRQDPGQGLRLIYYSQIVNDFQKGDIAEGYSVSREKKESFPLTVTSAQKNPTAFYLCASSILANEQFFGPGTRLTVL.

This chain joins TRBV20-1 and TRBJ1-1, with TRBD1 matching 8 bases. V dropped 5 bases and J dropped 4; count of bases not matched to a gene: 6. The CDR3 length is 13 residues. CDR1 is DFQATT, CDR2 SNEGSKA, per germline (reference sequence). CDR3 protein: CSASTGAGTEAFF. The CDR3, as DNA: TGCAGTGCTTCGACAGGGGCGGGCACTGAAGCTTTCTTT.

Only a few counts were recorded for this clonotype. The CDR3 is CASSLGDGSIGEQYF. CDR3 nucleotides: TGCGCCAGCAGCTTGGGGGACGGGAGTATAGGCGAGCAGTACTTC. The rearrangement uses TRBV5-1 and TRBJ2-7; D might be TRBD2 (6 bases). Trimming shortened V by 0 bases and J by 6 bases, and 16 bases separated the two germline ends. Germline V gene sequence: CDR1 SGHRS, CDR2 YFSETQ. The CDR3 loop spans 15 amino acids.

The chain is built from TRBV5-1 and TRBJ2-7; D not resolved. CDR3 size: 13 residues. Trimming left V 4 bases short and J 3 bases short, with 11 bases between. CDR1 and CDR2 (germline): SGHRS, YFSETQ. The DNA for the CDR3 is TGCGCCAGCAGCACCCAGAACAACTACGAGCAGTACTTC. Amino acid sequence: CASSTQNNYEQYF.

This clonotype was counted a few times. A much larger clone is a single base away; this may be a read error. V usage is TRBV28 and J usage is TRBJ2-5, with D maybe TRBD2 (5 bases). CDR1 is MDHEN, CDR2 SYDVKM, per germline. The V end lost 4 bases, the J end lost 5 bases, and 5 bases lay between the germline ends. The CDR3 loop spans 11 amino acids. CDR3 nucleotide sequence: TGTGCCAGCAGTTGGAGGGAGACCCAGTACTTC. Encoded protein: CASSWRETQYF.

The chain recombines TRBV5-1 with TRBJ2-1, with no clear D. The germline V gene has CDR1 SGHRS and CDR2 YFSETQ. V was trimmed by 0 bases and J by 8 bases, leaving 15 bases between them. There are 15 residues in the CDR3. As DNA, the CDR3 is TGCGCCAGCAGCTTGGTTGGGGTTTCCACTTATGAGCAGTTCTTC. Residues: CASSLVGVSTYEQFF. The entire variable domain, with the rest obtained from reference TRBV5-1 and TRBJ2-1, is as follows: KAGVTQTPRYLIKTRGQQVTLSCSPISGHRSVSWYQQTPGQGLQFLFEYFSETQRNKGNFPGRFSGRQFSNSRSEMNVSTLELGDSALYLCASSLVGVSTYEQFFGPGTRLTVL.

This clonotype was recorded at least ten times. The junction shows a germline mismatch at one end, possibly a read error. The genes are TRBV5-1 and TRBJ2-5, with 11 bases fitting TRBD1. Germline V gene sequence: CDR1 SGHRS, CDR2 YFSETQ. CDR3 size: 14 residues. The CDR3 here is CASSLGQGAETQYF. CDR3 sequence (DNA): TGTGCCAGCAGTTTAGGACAGGGGGCAGAGACCCAGTACTTC.

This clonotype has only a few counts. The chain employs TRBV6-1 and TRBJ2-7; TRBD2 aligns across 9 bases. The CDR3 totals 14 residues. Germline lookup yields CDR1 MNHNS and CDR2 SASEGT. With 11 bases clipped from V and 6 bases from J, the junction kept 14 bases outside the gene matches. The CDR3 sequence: CAARASGKLVEQYF. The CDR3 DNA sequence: TGTGCCGCCCGTGCTAGCGGGAAGTTGGTCGAGCAGTACTTC.

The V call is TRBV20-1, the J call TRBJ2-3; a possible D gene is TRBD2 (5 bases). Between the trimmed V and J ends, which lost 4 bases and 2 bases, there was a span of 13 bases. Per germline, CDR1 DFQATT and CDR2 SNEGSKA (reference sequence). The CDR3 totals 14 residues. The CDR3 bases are TGCAGTGCTATTTCCAGCGGATCCACAGATACGCAGTATTTT. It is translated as CSAISSGSTDTQYF.